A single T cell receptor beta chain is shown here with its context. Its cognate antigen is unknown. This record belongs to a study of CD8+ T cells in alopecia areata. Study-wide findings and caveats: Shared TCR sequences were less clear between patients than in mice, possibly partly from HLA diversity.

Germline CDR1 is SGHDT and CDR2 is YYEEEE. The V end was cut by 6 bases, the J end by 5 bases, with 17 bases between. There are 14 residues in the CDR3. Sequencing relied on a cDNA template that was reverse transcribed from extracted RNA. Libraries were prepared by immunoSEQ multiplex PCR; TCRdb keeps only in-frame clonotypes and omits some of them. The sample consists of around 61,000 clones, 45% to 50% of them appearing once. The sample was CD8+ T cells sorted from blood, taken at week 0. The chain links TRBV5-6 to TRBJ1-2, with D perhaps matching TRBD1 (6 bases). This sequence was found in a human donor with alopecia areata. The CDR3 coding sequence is TGTGCCAGCACCGGACAGCCAAGTGCTTATGGCTACACCTTC. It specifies CASTGQPSAYGYTF.